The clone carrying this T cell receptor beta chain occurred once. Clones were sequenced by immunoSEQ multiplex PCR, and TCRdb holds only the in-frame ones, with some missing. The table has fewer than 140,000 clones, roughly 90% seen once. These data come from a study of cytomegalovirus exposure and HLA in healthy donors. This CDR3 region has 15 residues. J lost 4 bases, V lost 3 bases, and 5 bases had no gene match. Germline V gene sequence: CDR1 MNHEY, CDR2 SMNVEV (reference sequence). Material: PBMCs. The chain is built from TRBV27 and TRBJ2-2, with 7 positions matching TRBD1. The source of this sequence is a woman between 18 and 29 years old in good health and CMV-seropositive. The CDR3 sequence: CASSFAAGGTGELFF. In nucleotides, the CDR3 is TGTGCCAGCAGTTTCGCGGCAGGGGGCACCGGGGAGCTGTTTTTT.